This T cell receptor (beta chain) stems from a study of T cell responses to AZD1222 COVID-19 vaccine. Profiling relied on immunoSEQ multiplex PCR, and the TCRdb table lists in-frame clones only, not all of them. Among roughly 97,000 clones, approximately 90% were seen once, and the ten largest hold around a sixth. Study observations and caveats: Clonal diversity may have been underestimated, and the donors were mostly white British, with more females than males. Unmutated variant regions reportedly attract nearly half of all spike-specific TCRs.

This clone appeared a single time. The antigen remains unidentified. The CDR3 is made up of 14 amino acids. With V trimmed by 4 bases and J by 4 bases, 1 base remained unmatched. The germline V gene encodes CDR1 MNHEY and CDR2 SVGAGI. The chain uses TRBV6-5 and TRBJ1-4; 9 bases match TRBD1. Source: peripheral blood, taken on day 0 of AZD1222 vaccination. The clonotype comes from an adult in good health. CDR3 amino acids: CASSSDRGNEKLFF. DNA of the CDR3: TGTGCCAGCAGTTCGGACAGGGGTAATGAAAAACTGTTTTTT.